This T cell receptor (beta chain) emerged from a study of T cells in Graves' hyperthyroidism and ophthalmopathy. The germline V and J ends were trimmed by 2 bases and 8 bases, with 13 bases remaining between them. The CDR3 extends over 14 amino acids. Germline V gives CDR1 SGHTA, CDR2 FQGTGA. Amplification of TCR beta CDR3 regions was performed using RNA transcripts as template. Carried out on the TCR CDR3, a first-round RT-PCR used the HTBI primer set. TCRdb passed the multiplex PCR reads through MiXCR, listing each CDR3 protein once. Of about half a million distinct CDR3 sequences listed, 15% to 20% are singletons.

This receptor was identified in a woman in her 30s with Graves' ophthalmopathy. The specimen was blood. J is TRBJ2-4 and V is TRBV7-3; the D call may be TRBD1 or TRBD2 (5 bases each). The CDR3 nucleotides read TGTGCCAGCAGCTTACCGGACTTGGGGGACATTCAGTACTTC. It encodes CASSLPDLGDIQYF. Drawing the rest from reference TRBV7-3 and TRBJ2-4, the complete variable domain is GAGVSQTPSNKVTEKGKYVELRCDPISGHTALYWYRQSLGQGPEFLIYFQGTGAADDSGLPNDRFFAVRPEGSVSTLKIQRTERGDSAVYLCASSLPDLGDIQYFGAGTRLSVL.